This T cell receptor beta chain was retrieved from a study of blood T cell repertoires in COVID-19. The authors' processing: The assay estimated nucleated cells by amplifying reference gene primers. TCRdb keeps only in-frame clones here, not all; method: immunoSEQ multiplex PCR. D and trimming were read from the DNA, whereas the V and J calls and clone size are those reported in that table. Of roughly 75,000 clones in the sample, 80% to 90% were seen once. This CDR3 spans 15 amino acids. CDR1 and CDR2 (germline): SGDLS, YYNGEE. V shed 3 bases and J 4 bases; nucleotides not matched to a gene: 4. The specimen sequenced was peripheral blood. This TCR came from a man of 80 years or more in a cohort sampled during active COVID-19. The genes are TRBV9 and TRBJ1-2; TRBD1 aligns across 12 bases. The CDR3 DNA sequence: TGTGCCAGCAGCGCCGGGGGACAGGGGGCCTATGGCTACACCTTC. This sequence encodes CASSAGGQGAYGYTF.